These T cell receptor beta chains were read from a single sample in a study of blood T cell repertoires in COVID-19. The method was immunoSEQ multiplex PCR; TCRdb's version includes in-frame clones alone and lacks a portion of them. The data contain roughly 70,000 clones, 75% to 90% of them seen just once; the ten biggest clones take up 6.3%. The specimen sequenced was peripheral blood. These receptors were obtained from a man at least 80 years old with COVID-19, enrolled during active disease. The CDR3 runs from the conserved cysteine through the conserved F or W. A D gene is named only where the DNA matches it firmly. The size entry is marked missing in some rows and otherwise reads once, few, many or a size class.

J	V	D	size	CDR3	DNA
TRBJ1-2	TRBV6-4	.	.	CASSLQVGANYGYTF	TGTGCCAGCAGTCTACAGGTTGGAGCTAACTATGGCTACACCTTC
TRBJ1-2	TRBV6-1	TRBD1	.	CASRNRDRVDGYTF	TGTGCCAGCAGAAACCGGGACAGGGTGGATGGCTACACCTTC
TRBJ1-2	TRBV3-1/TRBV3-2	TRBD1	.	CASTTGGRGYTF	TGTGCCAGCACCACAGGGGGGCGAGGCTACACCTTC
TRBJ2-7	TRBV2	.	.	CASSETTVGGEQYF	TGTGCCAGCAGTGAGACCACCGTCGGGGGCGAGCAGTACTTC
TRBJ1-2	TRBV9	.	once	CASSVGDRGYTF	TGTGCCAGCAGCGTAGGCGACAGAGGCTACACCTTC
TRBJ1-2	TRBV6-6	.	.	CASSYNGGASNYGYTF	TGTGCCAGCAGTTACAATGGGGGGGCAAGTAACTATGGCTACACCTTC
TRBJ2-5	TRBV3-1/TRBV3-2	.	.	CASSQEIRETQYF	TGTGCCAGCAGCCAAGAAATCCGGGAGACCCAGTACTTC
TRBJ2-5	TRBV5-5	TRBD2	.	CASSLGLAGGQETQYF	TGTGCCAGCAGCTTGGGACTAGCGGGGGGGCAAGAGACCCAGTACTTC
TRBJ2-2	TRBV7-9	TRBD2	.	CASSNSGGRGTGELFF	TGTGCCAGCAGCAACTCTGGAGGGAGGGGAACCGGGGAGCTGTTTTTT
TRBJ1-5	TRBV28	TRBD1	.	CASSPDRGATHWGNQPQHF	TGTGCCAGCAGTCCCGACAGGGGCGCTACCCATTGGGGCAATCAGCCCCAGCATTTT
TRBJ1-1	TRBV11-2	.	.	CASSPETTEAFF	TGTGCCAGCAGCCCAGAAACCACTGAAGCTTTCTTT
TRBJ1-5	TRBV19	TRBD1	.	CASSISQGGGNQPQHF	TGTGCCAGTAGTATCTCCCAGGGGGGAGGCAATCAGCCCCAGCATTTT
TRBJ2-6	TRBV5-4	.	.	CASSPWTRSGANVLTF	TGTGCCAGCAGCCCCTGGACTCGTTCTGGGGCCAACGTCCTGACTTTC
TRBJ2-5	TRBV7-2	.	.	CASSSPVLPGGTQYF	TGTGCCAGCAGTAGCCCTGTTCTACCGGGTGGTACCCAGTACTTC
TRBJ1-3	TRBV7-2	TRBD1	few	CASSSGQAAGNTIYF	TGTGCCAGCAGCTCAGGACAGGCTGCTGGAAACACCATATATTTT
TRBJ1-6	TRBV7-8	.	once	CASSFRKGANSPLHF	TGTGCCAGCAGCTTCCGCAAGGGAGCCAATTCACCCCTCCACTTT
TRBJ2-2	TRBV27	TRBD1	.	CASSPTRTGSTGELFF	TGTGCCAGCAGTCCAACCCGGACAGGGAGCACCGGGGAGCTGTTTTTT
TRBJ2-1	TRBV6-6	TRBD2	many	CASIPAGAIYNEQFF	TGTGCCAGCATACCAGCGGGGGCGATCTACAATGAGCAGTTCTTC
TRBJ2-6	TRBV27	.	.	CASSPSGANVLTF	TGTGCCAGCAGTCCTTCTGGGGCCAACGTCCTGACTTTC
TRBJ1-2	TRBV27	TRBD1	.	CASSLNRGYGYTF	TGTGCCAGCAGTTTAAACAGGGGCTATGGCTACACCTTC
TRBJ1-2	TRBV3-1/TRBV3-2	TRBD1	few	CASSRGTGDPLYGYTF	TGTGCCAGCAGCCGAGGGACAGGGGACCCACTATATGGCTACACCTTC
TRBJ1-2	TRBV5-1	.	.	CASSLAANYGYTF	TGCGCCAGCAGCTTGGCAGCTAACTATGGCTACACCTTC
TRBJ2-7	TRBV7-6	.	.	CASSFRLRQNDSSYEQYF	TGTGCCAGCAGCTTTCGCCTCCGACAGAACGATAGCTCCTACGAGCAGTACTTC